These 10 T cell receptor beta chains were sequenced from one sample in a study of T cell responses to AZD1222 COVID-19 vaccine. Generated by immunoSEQ multiplex PCR, the TCRdb table keeps only in-frame clones and is missing some. The table has about 120,000 clones, 80% to 95% seen once. The source was peripheral blood, collected 28 days after the second dose of the MenACWY control vaccine. These receptors came from an adult who received the MenACWY meningococcal vaccine as a control.

This chain connects TRBV28 to TRBJ1-4, with 9 bases lining up with TRBD1. The CDR3 runs to 15 residues. V dropped 6 bases and J dropped 7; count of bases not matched to a gene: 9. Per the germline V gene, CDR1 is MDHEN and CDR2 is SYDVKM. The CDR3 nucleotides are TGTGCCAGCAGCCGAACAGGGGGCGGCGGTGAAAAACTGTTTTTT. Protein sequence: CASSRTGGGGEKLFF.

The chain has TRBV7-9 and TRBJ1-6; perhaps TRBD1 as D (5 bases). CDR1 SEHNR and CDR2 FQNEAQ come from the germline V gene (reference sequence). Between the trimmed V and J ends, which lost 5 bases and 7 bases, there was a span of 12 bases. The CDR3 loop spans 14 amino acids. CDR3 bases: TGTGCCAGCAGCCCGCCGGGACCCAATTCACCCCTCCACTTT. The encoded protein is CASSPPGPNSPLHF.

This chain uses TRBV24-1 with TRBJ1-4; D unresolved. V was shortened by 6 bases and J by 3 bases, with 7 bases between the two germline ends. There are 13 residues in the CDR3. Germline CDR1 is KGHDR and CDR2 is SFDVKD. The CDR3, as DNA: TGTGCCACCAGTTGGGGTCCTAATGAAAAACTGTTTTTT. Translated: CATSWGPNEKLFF.

In this sample, this clone turned up a few times. The rearrangement uses TRBV5-6 and TRBJ1-2; TRBD1 might be the D (6 bases). Germline V gene data show CDR1 as SGHDT and CDR2 as YYEEEE. The V and J ends lost 2 bases and 1 base respectively, with 12 bases between them. The CDR3 is 15 amino acids. Written as DNA, the CDR3 is TGTGCCAGCAGCTTTGGGACACCTAATAACTATGGCTACACCTTC. This encodes CASSFGTPNNYGYTF.

The chain uses TRBV27 and TRBJ2-6; TRBD1 matches at 7 bases. CDR1 is MNHEY and CDR2 is SMNVEV in the germline V gene (reference sequence). After removal of 4 bases from V and 1 base from J, the junction contained 1 base not matched to a gene. The CDR3 totals 15 residues. CDR3 protein: CASSSTGSGANVLTF. CDR3 DNA: TGTGCCAGCAGTTCGACAGGGTCTGGGGCCAACGTCCTGACTTTC.

The chain has TRBV4-3 and TRBJ1-2; D ambiguous. The V gene's germline CDR1 is LGHNA and CDR2 YSLEER. The V and J ends lost 0 bases and 8 bases respectively, with 19 bases between them. The CDR3 is 16 amino acids. DNA for the CDR3: TGCGCCAGCAGCCAAGATTCGACCGTTGGTCGCTGGGGCTACACCTTC. Translated, it gives CASSQDSTVGRWGYTF.

The rearrangement joins TRBV5-5 to TRBJ2-7; possibly TRBD1 for D (5 bases). CDR3 length equals 14 residues. V was trimmed by 5 bases and J by 0 bases, leaving 12 bases between them. The V gene's germline CDR1 is SGHKS and CDR2 YYEKEE (reference sequence). CDR3 coding DNA: TGTGCCAGCAGAGGGGTCTCAAGCTCCTACGAGCAGTACGTC. This codes for CASRGVSSSYEQYV.

The chain recombines TRBV6-6 with TRBJ1-4; TRBD1 matches at 9 bases. Germline CDR1 reads MNHNY; CDR2 reads SVGAGI (reference sequence). The ends lost 2 bases at V and 2 bases at J; junction bases unmatched: 3. This CDR3 contains 16 residues. The chain's CDR3 is CASSYDRGYTNEKLFF. CDR3 DNA sequence: TGTGCCAGCAGTTACGACAGGGGGTACACTAATGAAAAACTGTTTTTT.

The genes are TRBV18 and TRBJ2-3, with 12 nucleotides matching TRBD2. CDR1 KGHSH and CDR2 LQKENI come from the germline V gene. V gave up 4 bases and J gave up 3 bases; unmatched junction bases: 8. The length of the CDR3 is 17 residues. CDR3 DNA: TGTGCCAGCTCACAACTGACTAGCGGGGGTGTAACAGATACGCAGTATTTT. This sequence encodes CASSQLTSGGVTDTQYF.

The chain employs TRBV28 and TRBJ2-6; D unclear. The CDR3 has 16 residues. V lost 5 bases and J 2 bases, leaving 13 bases between the germline ends. The germline CDR1 and CDR2 sequences are MDHEN and SYDVKM. The CDR3 protein is CASSPQTLPGANVLTF. CDR3 DNA: TGTGCCAGCAGTCCGCAGACTTTGCCTGGGGCCAACGTCCTGACTTTC.